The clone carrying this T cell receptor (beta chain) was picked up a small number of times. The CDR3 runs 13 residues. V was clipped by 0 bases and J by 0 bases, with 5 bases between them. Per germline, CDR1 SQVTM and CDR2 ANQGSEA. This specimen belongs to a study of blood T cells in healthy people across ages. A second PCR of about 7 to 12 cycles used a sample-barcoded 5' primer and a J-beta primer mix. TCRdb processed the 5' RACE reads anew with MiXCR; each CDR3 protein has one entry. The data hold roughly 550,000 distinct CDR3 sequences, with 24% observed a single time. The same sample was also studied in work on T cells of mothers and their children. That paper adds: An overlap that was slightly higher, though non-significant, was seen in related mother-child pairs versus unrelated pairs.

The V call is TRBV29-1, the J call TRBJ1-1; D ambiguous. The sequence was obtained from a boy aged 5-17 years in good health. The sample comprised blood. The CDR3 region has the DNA TGCAGCGTTGAAGATCTAATGAACACTGAAGCTTTCTTT. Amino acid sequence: CSVEDLMNTEAFF.